This TCR beta chain was profiled in a study of vaccination effects on CD4 cells after COVID-19. CDR1 and CDR2 (germline): SGDLS, YYNGEE. CDR3 size: 15 residues. J gave up 4 bases and V 1 base, and 5 bases lay outside the gene matches. The culture ran for less than 12 days, and then CD4+ T cells were isolated. All study participants received two doses of BNT162b2 or mRNA-1273 vaccine. Sequencing used immunoSEQ multiplex PCR; TCRdb keeps in-frame clones, though not all of them. The sample contains about 40,000 clones, about two thirds of which appear only once. Findings of the study overall: Healthy vaccinees' vaccine-induced clones included only 1 of 255 cross-reacting with common cold coronaviruses.

For this clone: The antigen is not known.

The sequenced sample was CD4+ T cells from PBMCs cultured without peptide, obtained after COVID-19 vaccination. The V call is TRBV9, the J call TRBJ1-5; 7 positions match TRBD1. The sequence came from a human donor who received a COVID-19 vaccine. DNA for the CDR3: TGTGCCAGCAGCGTAACGGGACAGCCAAATCAGCCCCAGCATTTT. It codes for CASSVTGQPNQPQHF.